This is a list of T cell receptor beta chains from one sample in a study of PD-1 blockade in mismatch repair-deficient tumors. Method: immunoSEQ multiplex PCR; TCRdb's copy keeps in-frame clones and lacks some. The data contain some 120,000 clones, 60% to 85% of them singletons. Here the sequenced sample was peripheral blood, taken around 60 weeks after starting pembrolizumab. The receptors here all came from an adult with mismatch repair-deficient cancer. The CDR3 runs from the conserved cysteine through the conserved F or W. Each record gives: CDR3 protein, CDR3 DNA, D gene, J gene, CDR3 length, V gene, clone size. The D gene is left open where the match is weak. Size tells how often a clone was seen (once, few, many) or the class of an expanded clone, and some rows leave it out.

CDR3 protein: CASSKETNRNGNQPQHF; CDR3 DNA: TGTGCCAGCAGCAAAGAGACAAACCGAAATGGCAATCAGCCCCAGCATTTT; D gene: NA; J gene: TRBJ1-5; CDR3 length: 17; V gene: TRBV21-1; clone size: NA
CDR3 protein: CAWSRKYSYEQYF; CDR3 DNA: TGTGCCTGGAGTAGGAAGTACTCCTACGAGCAGTACTTC; D gene: NA; J gene: TRBJ2-7; CDR3 length: 13; V gene: TRBV30; clone size: few
CDR3 protein: CASSIRGGAETQYF; CDR3 DNA: TGTGCCAGTAGTATCCGGGGGGGCGCGGAGACCCAGTACTTC; D gene: TRBD2; J gene: TRBJ2-5; CDR3 length: 14; V gene: TRBV19; clone size: NA
CDR3 protein: CASSPGQGSNQPQHF; CDR3 DNA: TGTGCCAGCAGCCCCGGACAGGGGAGCAATCAGCCCCAGCATTTT; D gene: TRBD1; J gene: TRBJ1-5; CDR3 length: 15; V gene: TRBV11-2; clone size: NA
CDR3 protein: CASSAAGTRGNEQFF; CDR3 DNA: TGTGCCAGCAGCGCCGCCGGGACTAGGGGCAATGAGCAGTTCTTC; D gene: TRBD2; J gene: TRBJ2-1; CDR3 length: 15; V gene: TRBV7-8; clone size: few
CDR3 protein: CASSSTGAHTEAFF; CDR3 DNA: TGTGCCAGCAGCTCAACAGGGGCCCACACTGAAGCTTTCTTT; D gene: TRBD1; J gene: TRBJ1-1; CDR3 length: 14; V gene: TRBV7-9; clone size: NA
CDR3 protein: CASSSDLGTSEAFF; CDR3 DNA: TGTGCCAGCAGCTCCGACTTGGGAACGAGTGAAGCTTTCTTT; D gene: NA; J gene: TRBJ1-1; CDR3 length: 14; V gene: TRBV5-4; clone size: once
CDR3 protein: CASSDRVVGRNGYTF; CDR3 DNA: TGTGCCAGCAGCGACAGGGTAGTGGGAAGGAACGGCTACACCTTC; D gene: TRBD1; J gene: TRBJ1-2; CDR3 length: 15; V gene: TRBV5-4; clone size: NA
CDR3 protein: CASSLGFVVGVSPEQYF; CDR3 DNA: TGTGCCAGCAGCTTGGGTTTTGTGGTGGGAGTATCTCCCGAGCAGTACTTC; D gene: NA; J gene: TRBJ2-7; CDR3 length: 17; V gene: TRBV5-6; clone size: NA
CDR3 protein: CASSDRGAGANVLTF; CDR3 DNA: TGTGCCAGTAGTGACAGGGGGGCTGGGGCCAACGTCCTGACTTTC; D gene: TRBD1; J gene: TRBJ2-6; CDR3 length: 15; V gene: TRBV19; clone size: NA
CDR3 protein: CASRGTSGRRPDTQYF; CDR3 DNA: TGTGCCAGCAGGGGGACTAGCGGGAGGAGGCCAGATACGCAGTATTTT; D gene: TRBD2; J gene: TRBJ2-3; CDR3 length: 16; V gene: TRBV2; clone size: NA
CDR3 protein: CASSFSGAGGTEAFF; CDR3 DNA: TGCGCCAGCAGCTTCTCCGGGGCTGGGGGCACTGAAGCTTTCTTT; D gene: NA; J gene: TRBJ1-1; CDR3 length: 15; V gene: TRBV4-1; clone size: many
CDR3 protein: CASSLGGQGWETQYF; CDR3 DNA: TGTGCCAGCAGCTTAGGCGGACAGGGGTGGGAGACCCAGTACTTC; D gene: TRBD1; J gene: TRBJ2-5; CDR3 length: 15; V gene: TRBV7-9; clone size: once
CDR3 protein: CASSEDGSGGYGYTF; CDR3 DNA: TGTGCCAGCAGTGAAGACGGCAGCGGAGGGTATGGCTACACCTTC; D gene: NA; J gene: TRBJ1-2; CDR3 length: 15; V gene: TRBV6-1; clone size: few
CDR3 protein: CASSLMYEQFF; CDR3 DNA: TGTGCCAGCAGCTTGATGTATGAGCAGTTCTTC; D gene: NA; J gene: TRBJ2-1; CDR3 length: 11; V gene: TRBV5-8; clone size: few
CDR3 protein: CASSLQGITGELFF; CDR3 DNA: TGCGCCAGCAGCTTGCAAGGGATCACCGGGGAGCTGTTTTTT; D gene: NA; J gene: TRBJ2-2; CDR3 length: 14; V gene: TRBV5-1; clone size: NA
CDR3 protein: CASSQVAGGPADTQYF; CDR3 DNA: TGCGCCAGCAGCCAGGTAGCGGGAGGGCCGGCAGATACGCAGTATTTT; D gene: TRBD2; J gene: TRBJ2-3; CDR3 length: 16; V gene: TRBV4-1; clone size: NA
CDR3 protein: CASSQEAYSNQPQHF; CDR3 DNA: TGTGCCAGCAGCCAAGAAGCATATAGCAATCAGCCCCAGCATTTT; D gene: NA; J gene: TRBJ1-5; CDR3 length: 15; V gene: TRBV4-2; clone size: NA
CDR3 protein: CASSLTDTGVYGYTF; CDR3 DNA: TGTGCCAGTAGTCTTACGGATACAGGTGTCTATGGCTACACCTTC; D gene: NA; J gene: TRBJ1-2; CDR3 length: 15; V gene: TRBV19; clone size: NA
CDR3 protein: CASSLAGVGGELFF; CDR3 DNA: TGTGCCAGCAGCTTAGCGGGAGTTGGCGGGGAGCTGTTTTTT; D gene: TRBD2; J gene: TRBJ2-2; CDR3 length: 14; V gene: TRBV7-3; clone size: NA
CDR3 protein: CASSLLTGGYTGELFF; CDR3 DNA: TGTGCCAGCAGTTTATTGACAGGGGGTTACACCGGGGAGCTGTTTTTT; D gene: TRBD1; J gene: TRBJ2-2; CDR3 length: 16; V gene: TRBV27; clone size: NA
CDR3 protein: CASSPRTASNEKLFF; CDR3 DNA: TGTGCCAGCAGCCCCAGGACAGCGTCTAATGAAAAACTGTTTTTT; D gene: NA; J gene: TRBJ1-4; CDR3 length: 15; V gene: TRBV7-6; clone size: NA
CDR3 protein: CASSPGLAVTQETQYF; CDR3 DNA: TGTGCCAGCAGCCCTGGGCTAGCGGTTACCCAAGAGACCCAGTACTTC; D gene: TRBD2; J gene: TRBJ2-5; CDR3 length: 16; V gene: TRBV9; clone size: NA
CDR3 protein: CASSLAALAASTDTQYF; CDR3 DNA: TGTGCCAGCAGCTTAGCCGCCCTAGCGGCCAGCACAGATACGCAGTATTTT; D gene: TRBD2; J gene: TRBJ2-3; CDR3 length: 17; V gene: TRBV11-2; clone size: NA
CDR3 protein: CSVEEILAGYNEQFF; CDR3 DNA: TGCAGCGTTGAAGAGATACTAGCGGGTTACAATGAGCAGTTCTTC; D gene: TRBD2; J gene: TRBJ2-1; CDR3 length: 15; V gene: TRBV29-1; clone size: few
CDR3 protein: CASSLYQPQHF; CDR3 DNA: TGTGCCAGCAGTCTATATCAGCCCCAGCATTTT; D gene: NA; J gene: TRBJ1-5; CDR3 length: 11; V gene: TRBV6-1; clone size: few
CDR3 protein: CASTRRGPGVNEQFF; CDR3 DNA: TGTGCCAGCACGCGAAGGGGGCCGGGGGTCAATGAGCAGTTCTTC; D gene: NA; J gene: TRBJ2-1; CDR3 length: 15; V gene: TRBV2; clone size: NA
CDR3 protein: CAISGGQADSVYTF; CDR3 DNA: TGTGCCATCAGTGGCGGCCAGGCTGACTCGGTCTACACCTTC; D gene: NA; J gene: TRBJ1-2; CDR3 length: 14; V gene: TRBV10-3; clone size: NA
CDR3 protein: CASSPRGRRNTGELFF; CDR3 DNA: TGTGCCAGCAGCCCCCGAGGGAGGCGGAACACCGGGGAGCTGTTTTTT; D gene: NA; J gene: TRBJ2-2; CDR3 length: 16; V gene: TRBV12-1; clone size: NA
CDR3 protein: CASSLRSQALNEQFF; CDR3 DNA: TGTGCCAGCAGCTTACGGAGTCAGGCCCTAAATGAGCAGTTCTTC; D gene: NA; J gene: TRBJ2-1; CDR3 length: 15; V gene: TRBV11-3; clone size: NA
CDR3 protein: CASSDPGLDQETQYF; CDR3 DNA: TGTGCCAGCAGTGACCCGGGACTCGACCAAGAGACCCAGTACTTC; D gene: NA; J gene: TRBJ2-5; CDR3 length: 15; V gene: TRBV6-1; clone size: NA
CDR3 protein: CASSLDSGRNTGELFF; CDR3 DNA: TGTGCCAGCAGCCTCGACTCCGGGCGAAACACCGGGGAGCTGTTTTTT; D gene: NA; J gene: TRBJ2-2; CDR3 length: 16; V gene: TRBV7-9; clone size: once
CDR3 protein: CASSYGRRQPQHF; CDR3 DNA: TGTGCCAGCAGCTACGGACGGAGACAGCCCCAGCATTTT; D gene: NA; J gene: TRBJ1-5; CDR3 length: 13; V gene: TRBV6-6; clone size: NA
CDR3 protein: CASSLLAGNYEQYF; CDR3 DNA: TGTGCCAGCAGCCTACTAGCGGGGAACTACGAGCAGTACTTC; D gene: TRBD2; J gene: TRBJ2-7; CDR3 length: 14; V gene: TRBV7-2; clone size: NA
CDR3 protein: CASSLPGTSQRETQYF; CDR3 DNA: TGTGCCAGCAGTTTACCAGGGACCAGTCAAAGGGAGACCCAGTACTTC; D gene: NA; J gene: TRBJ2-5; CDR3 length: 16; V gene: TRBV28; clone size: NA
CDR3 protein: CASSMGAGVAGAFF; CDR3 DNA: TGTGCCAGTAGTATGGGCGCTGGGGTGGCTGGAGCTTTCTTT; D gene: NA; J gene: TRBJ1-1; CDR3 length: 14; V gene: TRBV19; clone size: NA
CDR3 protein: CAWSPPRGSWSEAFF; CDR3 DNA: TGTGCCTGGAGTCCCCCCCGGGGGTCCTGGTCTGAAGCTTTCTTT; D gene: NA; J gene: TRBJ1-1; CDR3 length: 15; V gene: TRBV30; clone size: NA
CDR3 protein: CASSFPTGLAAYEQYF; CDR3 DNA: TGTGCCAGCAGCTTCCCTACGGGACTAGCGGCTTACGAGCAGTACTTC; D gene: TRBD2; J gene: TRBJ2-7; CDR3 length: 16; V gene: TRBV11-3; clone size: NA
CDR3 protein: CASSPRGGRDNEQFF; CDR3 DNA: TGTGCCAGCAGCCCAAGGGGCGGGAGGGACAATGAGCAGTTCTTC; D gene: TRBD2; J gene: TRBJ2-1; CDR3 length: 15; V gene: TRBV7-2; clone size: NA
CDR3 protein: CASSPSPSGKETQYF; CDR3 DNA: TGTGCCAGCAGCCCCTCCCCCAGCGGGAAAGAGACCCAGTACTTC; D gene: TRBD2; J gene: TRBJ2-5; CDR3 length: 15; V gene: TRBV7-6; clone size: once
CDR3 protein: CASSLSSNYGYTF; CDR3 DNA: TGTGCCAGCAGCTTAAGTTCTAACTATGGCTACACCTTC; D gene: NA; J gene: TRBJ1-2; CDR3 length: 13; V gene: TRBV7-9; clone size: NA
CDR3 protein: CASIRGGTEAFF; CDR3 DNA: TGTGCCAGCATCAGGGGGGGCACTGAAGCTTTCTTT; D gene: TRBD1; J gene: TRBJ1-1; CDR3 length: 12; V gene: TRBV2; clone size: NA
CDR3 protein: CASSRGGREQYF; CDR3 DNA: TGCGCCAGCAGCAGGGGAGGCAGAGAGCAGTACTTC; D gene: NA; J gene: TRBJ2-7; CDR3 length: 12; V gene: TRBV5-1; clone size: once
CDR3 protein: CASRRGGDYEQYF; CDR3 DNA: TGTGCCAGCAGGCGAGGGGGCGACTACGAGCAGTACTTC; D gene: TRBD1; J gene: TRBJ2-7; CDR3 length: 13; V gene: TRBV6-1; clone size: NA
CDR3 protein: CAWSRQGDEQFF; CDR3 DNA: TGTGCCTGGAGTCGACAGGGAGATGAGCAGTTCTTC; D gene: TRBD1; J gene: TRBJ2-1; CDR3 length: 12; V gene: TRBV30; clone size: once
CDR3 protein: CASSLVSGSGYTF; CDR3 DNA: TGTGCCAGCAGCCTGGTTTCAGGTAGTGGCTACACCTTC; D gene: NA; J gene: TRBJ1-2; CDR3 length: 13; V gene: TRBV5-8; clone size: NA
CDR3 protein: CASIDKDGPDEGYTF; CDR3 DNA: TGTGCCAGCATCGACAAGGACGGCCCTGATGAAGGCTACACCTTC; D gene: NA; J gene: TRBJ1-2; CDR3 length: 15; V gene: TRBV7-2; clone size: NA
CDR3 protein: CASSQVAQTYYEQYF; CDR3 DNA: TGCGCCAGCAGCCAAGTGGCACAGACCTATTACGAGCAGTACTTC; D gene: NA; J gene: TRBJ2-7; CDR3 length: 15; V gene: TRBV4-1; clone size: NA
CDR3 protein: CASRPGGETQYF; CDR3 DNA: TGTGCCAGCAGACCCGGAGGGGAGACCCAGTACTTC; D gene: NA; J gene: TRBJ2-5; CDR3 length: 12; V gene: TRBV2; clone size: NA
CDR3 protein: CASSEMGGYGYTF; CDR3 DNA: TGTGCCAGCAGTGAAATGGGTGGCTATGGCTACACCTTC; D gene: NA; J gene: TRBJ1-2; CDR3 length: 13; V gene: TRBV25-1; clone size: NA
CDR3 protein: CASSIGTSGLDEQYF; CDR3 DNA: TGTGCCAGCAGCATCGGGACTAGCGGCCTGGACGAGCAGTACTTC; D gene: TRBD2; J gene: TRBJ2-7; CDR3 length: 15; V gene: TRBV7-8; clone size: NA
CDR3 protein: CASSLEQMGPDEQYF; CDR3 DNA: TGCGCCAGCAGCTTGGAGCAGATGGGCCCCGACGAGCAGTACTTC; D gene: NA; J gene: TRBJ2-7; CDR3 length: 15; V gene: TRBV5-1; clone size: NA
CDR3 protein: CASSEETEPNYGYTF; CDR3 DNA: TGTGCCAGCAGTGAAGAAACAGAGCCTAACTATGGCTACACCTTC; D gene: NA; J gene: TRBJ1-2; CDR3 length: 15; V gene: TRBV6-1; clone size: once
CDR3 protein: CASSLGGGSNTGELFF; CDR3 DNA: TGTGCCAGCAGCTTAGGGGGCGGGAGTAACACCGGGGAGCTGTTTTTT; D gene: TRBD2; J gene: TRBJ2-2; CDR3 length: 16; V gene: TRBV7-8; clone size: NA
CDR3 protein: CASSILQGFYGYTF; CDR3 DNA: TGTGCCAGCAGTATCCTTCAGGGGTTCTATGGCTACACCTTC; D gene: NA; J gene: TRBJ1-2; CDR3 length: 14; V gene: TRBV6-5; clone size: NA
CDR3 protein: CASSQGTDYEQYF; CDR3 DNA: TGCGCCAGCAGCCAAGGGACAGACTACGAGCAGTACTTC; D gene: NA; J gene: TRBJ2-7; CDR3 length: 13; V gene: TRBV4-1; clone size: NA
CDR3 protein: CASSLGVSPSEQYF; CDR3 DNA: TGTGCCAGCAGCCTAGGGGTCTCCCCTTCCGAGCAGTACTTC; D gene: NA; J gene: TRBJ2-7; CDR3 length: 14; V gene: TRBV5-4; clone size: NA
CDR3 protein: CATSRDRGYGYTF; CDR3 DNA: TGTGCCACCAGCAGAGATCGGGGCTATGGCTACACCTTC; D gene: NA; J gene: TRBJ1-2; CDR3 length: 13; V gene: TRBV15; clone size: few